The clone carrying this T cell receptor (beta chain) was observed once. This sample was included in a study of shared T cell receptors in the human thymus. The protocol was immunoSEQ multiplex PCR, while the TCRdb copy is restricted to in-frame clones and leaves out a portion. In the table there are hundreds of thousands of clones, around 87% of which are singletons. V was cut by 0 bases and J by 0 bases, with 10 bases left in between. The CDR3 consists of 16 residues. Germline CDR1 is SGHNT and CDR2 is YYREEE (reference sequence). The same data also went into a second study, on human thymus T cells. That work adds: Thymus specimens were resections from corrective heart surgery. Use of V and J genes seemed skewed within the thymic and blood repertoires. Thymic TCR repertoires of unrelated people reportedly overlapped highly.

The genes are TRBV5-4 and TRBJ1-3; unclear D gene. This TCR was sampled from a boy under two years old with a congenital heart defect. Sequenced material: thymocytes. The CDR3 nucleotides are TGTGCCAGCAGCTTGGCTGAGGCAAACTCTGGAAACACCATATATTTT. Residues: CASSLAEANSGNTIYF.